The entry below gives a single TCR beta chain sequence along with its context. The antigen is unknown. CDR3 length: 15 amino acids. Germline trimming cut 1 base from V and 5 bases from J; bases unmatched to any gene: 2. Germline values: CDR1 SGHTA, CDR2 FQGNSA. Using immunoSEQ multiplex PCR, the repertoire was profiled, and TCRdb retains in-frame clones only, with some absent. The repertoire holds over 8,000 clones, with over 75% as singletons. These data come from a study of T cell clonotyping in hematopoietic cell transplantation. Regarding the study as a whole: Pathologically expanded recipient clonotypes increased progressively from day 30 to day 180 as diversity fell. Higher Inverse Simpson Index values in graft donor and pretransplant recipient predicted broader posttransplant TCR diversity.

Sequenced material: peripheral blood mononuclear cells, taken 180 days after allogeneic stem cell transplant. The sequence was collected from a female patient aged 50-59 years who had an allogeneic stem cell transplant from a related donor, so the T cells may come from the graft donor. Some clones in this sample may be carry-over from other donors' samples. The chain joins TRBV7-2 to TRBJ1-6; 7 bases agree with TRBD1. This CDR3 reads CASSLEQGNNSPLHF. The CDR3 nucleotides read TGTGCCAGCAGCTTAGAACAGGGGAATAATTCACCCCTCCACTTT.